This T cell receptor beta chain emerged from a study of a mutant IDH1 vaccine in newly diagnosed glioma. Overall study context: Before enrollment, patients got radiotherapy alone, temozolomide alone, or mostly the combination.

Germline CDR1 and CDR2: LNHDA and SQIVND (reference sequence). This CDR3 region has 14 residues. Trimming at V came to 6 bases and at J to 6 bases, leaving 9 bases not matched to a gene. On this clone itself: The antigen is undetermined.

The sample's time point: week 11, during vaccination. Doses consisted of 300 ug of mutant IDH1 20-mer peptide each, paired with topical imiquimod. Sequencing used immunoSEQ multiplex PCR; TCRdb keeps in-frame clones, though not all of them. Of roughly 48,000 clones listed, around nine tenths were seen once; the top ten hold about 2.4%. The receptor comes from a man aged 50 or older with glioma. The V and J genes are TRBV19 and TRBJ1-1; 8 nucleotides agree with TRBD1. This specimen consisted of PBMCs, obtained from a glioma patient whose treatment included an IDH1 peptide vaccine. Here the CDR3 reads CASSLTGVFSEAFF. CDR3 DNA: TGTGCCAGTAGCCTGACAGGGGTGTTTTCTGAAGCTTTCTTT.